This T cell receptor beta chain appears in the sequencing data of a study of breast tumors, draining lymph nodes, adjacent tissues (dated by TCRdb to 2016 to 2017). In the study overall: In breast cancer patients, the study compared the TCR beta repertoires of tumor, adjacent nontumor tissue and axillary lymph nodes. The study was designed to assess the relationships and possible T-cell exchange between tumor, surrounding tissue and draining lymph node repertoires in human breast cancer.

Reading the germline V gene gives CDR1 MDHEN and CDR2 SYDVKM. CDR3 length: 16 amino acids, cysteine to phenylalanine. Of the read, only the CDR3 DNA is kept; its 48 bases are in frame from base 1. V ends up 3 bases short and J 6 bases short, with an unmatched junction base count of 10. Lymph node samples were obtained from the axillary draining lymph nodes of breast cancer patients. This clonotype was counted at least ten times. This receptor's antigen is unknown. No base qualities exist here, and no much larger clone lies one base off it. The sequencer was an Illumina HiSeq 2000. TCR beta chain libraries were generated through multiplex PCR amplification. High-throughput sequencing was used to analyze the amplified TCR beta chain products. TCRdb redid the processing of the public reads, applying fastp at Q25 and MiXCR, and retained in-frame beta chains. One record per CDR3 amino acid sequence lists the most common genes and DNA. The sample table contains 130,000 or so distinct CDR3 sequences; only one count was recorded for around a third of them. The ten largest clones add up to about 2.3% of the sample.

Paper-wide results and their limitations: A scenario in which most tumor T cells derive from the lymph node and then expand within tumor tissue was judged to be consistent with the data. Tumor T-cell repertoires showed less diversity than lymph node repertoires and more diversity than nontumor tissue repertoires, and tumor T-cell repertoires showed preferential V and J gene usage. The study presented the conclusion that tumor T cells originate in lymph nodes as consistent with a hypothesis, not as something directly demonstrated. In luminal-like breast cancer, tumor and nontumor tissue repertoires resembled each other significantly more than in basal-like breast cancer.

Sequencing was carried out using axillary lymph node tissue. The chain uses TRBV28 and TRBJ1-4; 7 nucleotides in the junction match TRBD1. This receptor was taken from a female donor with breast cancer. Some clones in this sample may be carry-over from other donors' samples. The base sequence is TGTGCCAGCAGTTTCCCCAGGGGGGGGAACCATGAAAAACTGTTTTTT. Protein translation: CASSFPRGGNHEKLFF. When the CDR3 is completed using the reference TRBV28 and TRBJ1-4 genes on either side, the full variable domain is DVKVTQSSRYLVKRTGEKVFLECVQDMDHENMFWYRQDPGLGLRLIYFSYDVKMKEKGDIPEGYSVSREKKERFSLILESASTNQTSMYLCASSFPRGGNHEKLFFGSGTQLSVL.